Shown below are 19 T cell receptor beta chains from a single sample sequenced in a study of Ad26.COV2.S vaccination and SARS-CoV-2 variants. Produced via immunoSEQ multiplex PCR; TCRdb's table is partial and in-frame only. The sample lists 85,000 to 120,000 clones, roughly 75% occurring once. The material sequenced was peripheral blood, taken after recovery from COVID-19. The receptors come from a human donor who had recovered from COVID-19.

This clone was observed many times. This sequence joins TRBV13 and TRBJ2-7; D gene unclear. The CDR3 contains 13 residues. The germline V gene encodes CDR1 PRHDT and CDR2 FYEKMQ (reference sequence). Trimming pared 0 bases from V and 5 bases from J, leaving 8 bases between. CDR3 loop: CASSLGRYDEQYF. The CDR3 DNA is TGTGCCAGCAGCTTAGGCAGGTATGACGAGCAGTACTTC.

CDR3 amino acids: CASSFSTDTQYF. CDR3 DNA sequence: TGTGCCAGCAGTTTTAGCACAGATACGCAGTATTTT. The chain employs TRBV2 and TRBJ2-3; D gene uncertain. This CDR3 comprises 12 residues. The V gene's germline CDR1 is SNHLY and CDR2 FYNNEI. V dropped 5 bases and J dropped 0 bases, with 3 bases sitting between them.

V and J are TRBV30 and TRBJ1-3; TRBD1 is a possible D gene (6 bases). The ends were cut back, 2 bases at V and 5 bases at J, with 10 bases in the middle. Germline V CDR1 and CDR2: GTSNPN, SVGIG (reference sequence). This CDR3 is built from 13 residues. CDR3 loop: CAWSIGGRNTIYF. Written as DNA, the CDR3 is TGTGCCTGGAGTATAGGGGGAAGAAACACCATATATTTT.

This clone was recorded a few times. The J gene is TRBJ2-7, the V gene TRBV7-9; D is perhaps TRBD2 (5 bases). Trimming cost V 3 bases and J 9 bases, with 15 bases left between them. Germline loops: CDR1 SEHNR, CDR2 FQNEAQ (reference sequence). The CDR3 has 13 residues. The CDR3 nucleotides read TGTGCCAGCAGCTTTGTCAGCGGCATGGGGCAGTACTTC. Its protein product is CASSFVSGMGQYF.

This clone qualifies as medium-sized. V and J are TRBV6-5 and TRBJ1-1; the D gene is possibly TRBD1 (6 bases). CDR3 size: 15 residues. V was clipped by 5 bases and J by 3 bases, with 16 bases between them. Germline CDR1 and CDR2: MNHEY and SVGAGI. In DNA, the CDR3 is TGTGCCAGCAGTCCCTATGGCAGGGGAGACACTGAAGCTTTCTTT. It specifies CASSPYGRGDTEAFF.

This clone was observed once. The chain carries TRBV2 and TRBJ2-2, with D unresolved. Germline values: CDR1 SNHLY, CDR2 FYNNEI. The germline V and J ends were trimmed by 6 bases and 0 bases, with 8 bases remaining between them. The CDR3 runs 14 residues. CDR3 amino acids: CASRADTNTGELFF. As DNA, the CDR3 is TGTGCCAGCAGGGCCGACACGAACACCGGGGAGCTGTTTTTT.

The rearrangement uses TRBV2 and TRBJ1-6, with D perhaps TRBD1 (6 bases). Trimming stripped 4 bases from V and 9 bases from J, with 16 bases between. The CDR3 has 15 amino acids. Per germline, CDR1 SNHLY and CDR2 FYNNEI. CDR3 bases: TGTGCCAGCAGTGTAAACAGGGCGGCGGGTTCACCCCTCCACTTT. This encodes CASSVNRAAGSPLHF.

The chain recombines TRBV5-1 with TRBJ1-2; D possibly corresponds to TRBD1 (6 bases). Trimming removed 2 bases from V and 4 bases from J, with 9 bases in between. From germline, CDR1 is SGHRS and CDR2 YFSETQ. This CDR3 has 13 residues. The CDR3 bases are TGCGCCAGCAGCTTTGAGGGGGGCTATGGCTACACCTTC. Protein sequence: CASSFEGGYGYTF.

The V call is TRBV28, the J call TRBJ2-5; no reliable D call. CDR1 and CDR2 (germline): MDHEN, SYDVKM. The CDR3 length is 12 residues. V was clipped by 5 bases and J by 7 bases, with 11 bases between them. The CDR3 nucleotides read TGTGCCAGCAGTAGTAGTGTTTTGACCCAGTACTTC. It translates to CASSSSVLTQYF.

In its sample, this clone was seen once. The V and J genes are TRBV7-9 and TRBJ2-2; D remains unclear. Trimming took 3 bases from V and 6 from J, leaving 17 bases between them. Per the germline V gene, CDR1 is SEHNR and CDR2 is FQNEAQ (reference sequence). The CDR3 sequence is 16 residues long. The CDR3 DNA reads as TGTGCCAGCAGCTTCTTCCGGCTACCCTCTCCCGGGGAGCTGTTTTTT. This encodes CASSFFRLPSPGELFF.

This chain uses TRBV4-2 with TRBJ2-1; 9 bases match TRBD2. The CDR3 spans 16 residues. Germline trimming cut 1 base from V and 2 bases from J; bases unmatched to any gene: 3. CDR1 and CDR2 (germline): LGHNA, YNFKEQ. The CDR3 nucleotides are TGTGCCAGCAGCCAAGTTGGGACTAGCACCTACAATGAGCAGTTCTTC. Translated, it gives CASSQVGTSTYNEQFF.

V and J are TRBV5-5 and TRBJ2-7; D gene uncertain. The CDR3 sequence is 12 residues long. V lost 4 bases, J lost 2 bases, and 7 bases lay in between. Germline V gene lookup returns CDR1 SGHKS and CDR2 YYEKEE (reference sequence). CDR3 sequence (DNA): TGTGCCAGCAGCCAAAGTCCCTACGAGCAGTACTTC. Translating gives CASSQSPYEQYF.

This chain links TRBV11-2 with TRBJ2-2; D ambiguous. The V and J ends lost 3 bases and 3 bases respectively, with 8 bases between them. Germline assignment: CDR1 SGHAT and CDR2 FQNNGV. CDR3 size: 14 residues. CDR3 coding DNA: TGTGCCAGCAGCTTTAGTCCTGACACCGGGGAGCTGTTTTTT. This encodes CASSFSPDTGELFF.

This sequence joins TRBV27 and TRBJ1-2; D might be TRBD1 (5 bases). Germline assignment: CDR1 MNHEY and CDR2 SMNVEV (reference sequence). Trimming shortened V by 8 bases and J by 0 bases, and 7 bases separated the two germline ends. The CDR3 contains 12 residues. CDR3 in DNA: TGTGCCAGCCGGGGGGCTAACTATGGCTACACCTTC. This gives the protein CASRGANYGYTF.

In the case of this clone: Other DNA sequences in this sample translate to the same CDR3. The CDR3 region is CASSHSSGWGKGLNTEAFF. The DNA for the CDR3 is TGTGCCAGCAGTCATTCAAGTGGTTGGGGTAAGGGCCTGAACACTGAAGCTTTCTTT. The chain uses TRBV27 and TRBJ1-1; D call uncertain. With 5 bases removed from V and 0 bases from J, the gap between germline ends came to 25 bases. This CDR3 is built from 19 residues. Per the germline V gene, CDR1 is MNHEY and CDR2 is SMNVEV (reference sequence).

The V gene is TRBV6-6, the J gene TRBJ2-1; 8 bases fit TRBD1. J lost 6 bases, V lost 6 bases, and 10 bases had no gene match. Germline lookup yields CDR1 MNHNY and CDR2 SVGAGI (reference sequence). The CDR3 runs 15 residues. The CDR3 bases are TGTGCCAGCAGCCGAGGGACAGGAGCCTTCAATGAGCAGTTCTTC. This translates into CASSRGTGAFNEQFF.

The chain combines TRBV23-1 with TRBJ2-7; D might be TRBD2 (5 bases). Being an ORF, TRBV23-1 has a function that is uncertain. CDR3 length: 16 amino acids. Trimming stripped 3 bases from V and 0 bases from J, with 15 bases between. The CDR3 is CASSQEVGRSSYEQYF. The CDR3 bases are TGCGCCAGCAGTCAGGAGGTGGGCCGAAGCTCCTACGAGCAGTACTTC.

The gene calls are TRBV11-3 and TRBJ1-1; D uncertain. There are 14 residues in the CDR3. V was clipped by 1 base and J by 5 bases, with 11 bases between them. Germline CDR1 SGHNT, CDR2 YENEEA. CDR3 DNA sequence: TGTGCCAGCAGCTTAGGAGCGGGCAGAACTGAAGCTTTCTTT. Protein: CASSLGAGRTEAFF.

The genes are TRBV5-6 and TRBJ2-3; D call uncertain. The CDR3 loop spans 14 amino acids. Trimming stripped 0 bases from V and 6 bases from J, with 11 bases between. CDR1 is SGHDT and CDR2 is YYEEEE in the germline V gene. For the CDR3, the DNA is TGTGCCAGCAGCTTGGTGGATCTGGGGGATACGCAGTATTTT. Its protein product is CASSLVDLGDTQYF.